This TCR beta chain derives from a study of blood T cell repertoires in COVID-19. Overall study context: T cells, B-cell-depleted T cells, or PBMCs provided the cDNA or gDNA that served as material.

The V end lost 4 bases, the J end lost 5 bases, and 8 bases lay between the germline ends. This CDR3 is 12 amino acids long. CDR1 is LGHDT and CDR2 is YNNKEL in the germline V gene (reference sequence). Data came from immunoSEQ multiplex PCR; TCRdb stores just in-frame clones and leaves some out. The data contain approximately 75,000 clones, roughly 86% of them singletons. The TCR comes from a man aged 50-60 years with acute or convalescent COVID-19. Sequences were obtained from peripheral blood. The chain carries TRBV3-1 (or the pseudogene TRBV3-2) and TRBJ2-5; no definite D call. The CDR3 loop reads CASSPQKETQYF. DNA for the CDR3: TGTGCCAGCAGCCCCCAGAAGGAGACCCAGTACTTC.